These T cell receptor beta chains were read from a single sample in a study of T-cell memory formation after mild COVID-19. Each CDR3 protein gets one entry after TCRdb re-called the 5' RACE reads with MiXCR. This repertoire shows about 390,000 distinct CDR3 sequences, roughly 15% found once; its top ten account for approximately 21%. Sample: PBMCs or a T cell subset sorted from them (not recorded which). The receptors derive from a man aged 18 to 30 who had mild COVID-19 (a few samples of this study predate the infection). Cell type and time point are not known. Both conserved end residues are part of each CDR3. The order of the fields is V gene, D gene, clone size, J gene, CDR3 DNA, CDR3 protein. The D gene is left open where the match is weak. Only some rows state a clone size, as once, few, many or a class for expanded clones.

TRBV12-3/TRBV12-4	NA	few	TRBJ1-1	TGTGCCACCGCCGAGGGGGGGATGAACACTGAAGCTTTCTTT	CATAEGGMNTEAFF
TRBV25-1	NA	NA	TRBJ1-1	TGTGCCAGCAGTGAAATTGGGTGGGGGGCGCTAGGAGCTTTCTTT	CASSEIGWGALGAFF
TRBV7-2	TRBD2	NA	TRBJ2-5	TGTGCCACTAGTAGCGGGAACCAAGAGACCCAGTACTTC	CATSSGNQETQYF
TRBV28	NA	NA	TRBJ1-1	TGTGCCAGCAGTTCCCCCGTGAACACTGAAGCTTTCTTT	CASSSPVNTEAFF
TRBV5-6	NA	NA	TRBJ1-6	TGTGCCAGCACACAGACGGGTGGTTCACCCCTCCACTTT	CASTQTGGSPLHF
TRBV6-2/TRBV6-3	NA	few	TRBJ2-2	TGTGCCAGCTGGAGACAGGTACCCGGGGAGCTGTTTTTT	CASWRQVPGELFF
TRBV5-4	TRBD1	NA	TRBJ2-3	TGTGCCAGCAGCCGGACAGGGGGCACAGATACGCAGTATTTT	CASSRTGGTDTQYF
TRBV7-2	NA	many	TRBJ2-7	TGTGCCAGCACCCCCGGTTCTTCCTACGAGCAGTACTTC	CASTPGSSYEQYF
TRBV7-9	NA	NA	TRBJ2-7	TGTGCCAGCAGCTTATCAGGGAGCGAGCAGTACTTC	CASSLSGSEQYF
TRBV25-1	NA	few	TRBJ2-3	TGTGCCAGCAAGCCCGGGGGCACAGATACGCAGTATTTT	CASKPGGTDTQYF
TRBV28	TRBD2	NA	TRBJ2-1	TGTGCCAGCAGTCTATTAGCGGGGGGCCCTTCTCTAAGCTCCTACAATGAGCAGTTCTTC	CASSLLAGGPSLSSYNEQFF
TRBV6-5	TRBD1	NA	TRBJ2-7	TGTGCCAGCAGTCGTGGGACAGGCCCCTACGAGCAGTACTTC	CASSRGTGPYEQYF
TRBV4-1	TRBD1	few	TRBJ1-2	TGCGCCAGCAGCGTCTCCAGGGGGGCCTATGGCTACACCTTC	CASSVSRGAYGYTF
TRBV6-5	NA	few	TRBJ2-5	TGTGCCAGCAGTTACTCGCCGGGGGAGACCCAGTACTTC	CASSYSPGETQYF
TRBV2	TRBD1	few	TRBJ1-5	TGTGCCAGCGGGCCGGGACAGAGCAATCAGCCCCAGCATTTT	CASGPGQSNQPQHF
TRBV4-3	NA	NA	TRBJ2-7	TGCGCCAGCAGCCAAGACTTACCGTACTACGAGCAGTACTTC	CASSQDLPYYEQYF
TRBV9	NA	NA	TRBJ1-4	TGTGCCAGCAGCCCGTTTGCAACTAATGAAAAACTGTTTTTT	CASSPFATNEKLFF
TRBV6-5	TRBD2	NA	TRBJ2-1	TGTGCCAGCAGTTACTCATTCGGGACTAGCGAATACAATGAGCAGTTCTTC	CASSYSFGTSEYNEQFF
TRBV5-6	TRBD2	many	TRBJ2-3	TGTGCCAGCAGCTCACTAGCGGGGTTAGATACGCAGTATTTT	CASSSLAGLDTQYF
TRBV6-2/TRBV6-3	NA	few	TRBJ2-2	TGTGCCAGCAGCCTACTCCGTTCCGGGGAGCTGTTTTTT	CASSLLRSGELFF
TRBV10-2	NA	NA	TRBJ2-3	TGCGCCAGCAGACCCACGACGAGGGGGGGCCGCGCAGATACGCAGTATTTT	CASRPTTRGGRADTQYF
TRBV25-1	NA	NA	TRBJ2-2	TGTGCCAGCAGTGTGGCAGGGCGGGGCGGGGAGCTGTTTTTT	CASSVAGRGGELFF
TRBV12-3/TRBV12-4	TRBD1	NA	TRBJ1-2	TGTGCCAGCTCCTGGGGACAGTCTTCTGGATATGGCTACACCTTC	CASSWGQSSGYGYTF
TRBV5-1	NA	few	TRBJ2-1	TGCGCCAGCAGCTTGGGCTCGCAGGGCGGCTTGTCCTACAATGAGCAGTTCTTC	CASSLGSQGGLSYNEQFF
TRBV6-5	TRBD1	few	TRBJ2-2	TGTGCCAGCAGTTGGGACAGGGGGTCCGGGGAGCTGTTTTTT	CASSWDRGSGELFF
TRBV6-1	NA	NA	TRBJ2-1	TGTGCCAGCAGGACAGTACAAGATGAGCAGTTCTTC	CASRTVQDEQFF
TRBV7-3	NA	few	TRBJ2-1	TGTGCCAGCAGCCCTTACGCCGCTGACAATGAGCAGTTCTTC	CASSPYAADNEQFF
TRBV6-1	NA	NA	TRBJ2-3	TGTGCCAGCAGGGGCGCCCGGGTAAGAGGAAGCCAGCACACAGATACGCAGTATTTT	CASRGARVRGSQHTDTQYF
TRBV7-2	NA	few	TRBJ2-3	TGTGCCGCCAAGCGGACTAGCACAGATACGCAGTATTTT	CAAKRTSTDTQYF
TRBV5-6	NA	few	TRBJ1-1	TGTGCCAGCAGCAAGAAGTCAAACACTGAAGCTTTCTTT	CASSKKSNTEAFF
TRBV5-1	TRBD1	NA	TRBJ2-1	TGCGCCAGCACCCAGGGGGCGGGGAGCTCCTACAATGAGCAGTTCTTC	CASTQGAGSSYNEQFF
TRBV5-6	NA	NA	TRBJ1-1	TGTGCCAGCACCGGCCCTCTGAGGGGGGACACTGAAGCTTTCTTT	CASTGPLRGDTEAFF
TRBV7-2	NA	few	TRBJ2-5	TGTGCCAGCAGCTTCCACGGGGACGGGGGCCCACAAGAGACCCAGTACTTC	CASSFHGDGGPQETQYF
TRBV24-1	TRBD1	few	TRBJ2-6	TGTGCCACTCCCCGGGACAGGGGGCAGTTTGGGGCCAACGTCCTGACTTTC	CATPRDRGQFGANVLTF
TRBV4-2	TRBD2	few	TRBJ2-5	TGTGCCAGCAGCCAAGATTCCGGGGGGGCTCGTGAGACCCAGTACTTC	CASSQDSGGARETQYF
TRBV12-3/TRBV12-4	NA	NA	TRBJ1-5	TGTGCCAGCAGTGATAGGGCTGAGCAGCCCCAGCATTTT	CASSDRAEQPQHF
TRBV7-3	NA	NA	TRBJ1-1	TGTGCCAGCGCCCGTGTAGACGGGAACACTGAAGCTTTCTTT	CASARVDGNTEAFF
TRBV12-3/TRBV12-4	NA	few	TRBJ2-3	TGTGCCAGCAGCCCCCGGGACTTAGATACGCAGTATTTT	CASSPRDLDTQYF
TRBV7-9	NA	NA	TRBJ2-7	TGTGCCAGCAGCTTGACGGGCCGGCAGTACTTC	CASSLTGRQYF
TRBV10-3	TRBD1	few	TRBJ1-2	TGTGCCATCAGTGAGAACCCGCCGACAGGGAGCGGCTACACCTTC	CAISENPPTGSGYTF
TRBV7-2	NA	few	TRBJ1-3	TGTGCCAGCAGCTTAGCCCCCTCTGGAAACACCATATATTTT	CASSLAPSGNTIYF
TRBV6-2/TRBV6-3	NA	NA	TRBJ2-1	TGTGCCAGCGTCCGCGGGACCCCGGTAGTGAATGATGAGCAGTTCTTC	CASVRGTPVVNDEQFF
TRBV12-3/TRBV12-4	TRBD2	NA	TRBJ2-2	TGTGCCAGCATTCTCCAAAAGCGGGGGCTCTTTACGCCTGGGACGAACACCGGGGAGCTGTTTTTT	CASILQKRGLFTPGTNTGELFF
TRBV24-1	NA	NA	TRBJ2-5	TGTGCCACCAGTGATAACCCCCCGCTTCAAGAGACCCAGTACTTC	CATSDNPPLQETQYF
TRBV11-2	NA	few	TRBJ1-4	TGTGCCAGCAGCCGCAAAACAGGGAAAAGTGAGAATGAAAAACTGTTTTTT	CASSRKTGKSENEKLFF
TRBV4-1	TRBD1	NA	TRBJ2-1	TGCGCCAGCAGCCAAGCCGTGTCACAGGGGTTCTACAATGAGCAGTTCTTC	CASSQAVSQGFYNEQFF
TRBV4-3	NA	NA	TRBJ1-3	TGCGCCAGCAGCCAAGGTTGGGGGCTAGGAAACACCATATATTTT	CASSQGWGLGNTIYF
TRBV20-1	NA	NA	TRBJ1-5	TGCAGTGCTAGTCTAGGGGTCCAGGTCAATCAGCCCCAGCATTTT	CSASLGVQVNQPQHF
TRBV20-1	NA	NA	TRBJ1-5	TGCAGTGCTAGGGGGGACTACAGGGTTGGACAGCCCCAGCATTTT	CSARGDYRVGQPQHF
TRBV12-3/TRBV12-4	TRBD1	few	TRBJ2-3	TGTGCCAGCAGTTGGGACAGTCGCACAGATACGCAGTATTTT	CASSWDSRTDTQYF
TRBV12-3/TRBV12-4	TRBD2	many	TRBJ2-1	TGTGCCAGTCGACGGGCTAGCGGGGGCTACAATGAGCAGTTCTTC	CASRRASGGYNEQFF